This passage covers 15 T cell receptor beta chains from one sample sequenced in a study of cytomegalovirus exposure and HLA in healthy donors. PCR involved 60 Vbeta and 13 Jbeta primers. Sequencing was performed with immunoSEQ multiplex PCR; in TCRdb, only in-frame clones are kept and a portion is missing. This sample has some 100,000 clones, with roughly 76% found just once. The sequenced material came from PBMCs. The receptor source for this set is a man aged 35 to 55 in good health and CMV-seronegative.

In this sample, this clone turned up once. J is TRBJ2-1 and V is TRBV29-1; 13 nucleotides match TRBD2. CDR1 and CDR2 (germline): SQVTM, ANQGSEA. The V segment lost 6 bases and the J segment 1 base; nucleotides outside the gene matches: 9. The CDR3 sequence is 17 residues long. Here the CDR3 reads CSVRTSGGLQSYNEQFF. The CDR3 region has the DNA TGCAGCGTGAGGACTAGCGGGGGCCTTCAGTCCTACAATGAGCAGTTCTTC.

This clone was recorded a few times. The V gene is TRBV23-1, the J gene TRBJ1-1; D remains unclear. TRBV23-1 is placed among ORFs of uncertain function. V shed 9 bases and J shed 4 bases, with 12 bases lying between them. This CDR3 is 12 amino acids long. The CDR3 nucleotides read TGCGCCAGGGATAGGGAGAGCACTGAAGCTTTCTTT. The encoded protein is CARDRESTEAFF.

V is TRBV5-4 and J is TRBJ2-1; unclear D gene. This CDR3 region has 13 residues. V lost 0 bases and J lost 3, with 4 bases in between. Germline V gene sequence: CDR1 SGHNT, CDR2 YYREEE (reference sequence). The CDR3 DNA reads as TGTGCCAGCAGCTTGGACTACTACAATGAGCAGTTCTTC. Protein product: CASSLDYYNEQFF.

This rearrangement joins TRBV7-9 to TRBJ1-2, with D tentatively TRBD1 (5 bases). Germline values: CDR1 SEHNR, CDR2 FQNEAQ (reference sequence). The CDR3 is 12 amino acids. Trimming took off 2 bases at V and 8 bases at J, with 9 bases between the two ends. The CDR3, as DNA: TGTGCCAGCAGCTTATTGCAGGGCGGCTACACCTTC. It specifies CASSLLQGGYTF.

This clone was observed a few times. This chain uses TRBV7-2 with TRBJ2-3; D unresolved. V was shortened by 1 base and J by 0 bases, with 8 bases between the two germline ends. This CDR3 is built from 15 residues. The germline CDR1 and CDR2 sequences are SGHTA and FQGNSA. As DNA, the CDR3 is TGTGCCAGCAGCTTAGGGCCCCGTAGCACAGATACGCAGTATTTT. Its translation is CASSLGPRSTDTQYF.

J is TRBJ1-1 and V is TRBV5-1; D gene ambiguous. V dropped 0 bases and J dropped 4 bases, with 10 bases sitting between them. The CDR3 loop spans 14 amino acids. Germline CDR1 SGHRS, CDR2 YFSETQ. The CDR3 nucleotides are TGCGCCAGCAGCTTGGACCGGGGAGGCACTGAAGCTTTCTTT. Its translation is CASSLDRGGTEAFF.

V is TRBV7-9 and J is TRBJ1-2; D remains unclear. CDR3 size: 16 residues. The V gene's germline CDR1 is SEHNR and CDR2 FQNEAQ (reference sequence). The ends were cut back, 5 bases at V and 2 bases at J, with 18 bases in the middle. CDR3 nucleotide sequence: TGTGCCAGCAGCCTACACACGGGAATAGCAAACTATGGCTACACCTTC. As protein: CASSLHTGIANYGYTF.

The CDR3 loop reads CASSPDRGKLSQPQHF. CDR3 nucleotides: TGTGCCAGCTCCCCGGACAGGGGAAAATTGTCCCAGCCCCAGCATTTT. The rearrangement links TRBV18 to TRBJ1-5; 9 nucleotides match TRBD1. CDR3 length: 16 residues. V dropped 6 bases and J dropped 7; count of bases not matched to a gene: 13. The germline V gene encodes CDR1 KGHSH and CDR2 LQKENI. Supplemented by reference TRBV18 and TRBJ1-5, the full variable domain reads NAGVMQNPRHLVRRRGQEARLRCSPMKGHSHVYWYRQLPEEGLKFMVYLQKENIIDESGMPKERFSAEFPKEGPSILRIQQVVRGDSAAYFCASSPDRGKLSQPQHFGDGTRLSIL.

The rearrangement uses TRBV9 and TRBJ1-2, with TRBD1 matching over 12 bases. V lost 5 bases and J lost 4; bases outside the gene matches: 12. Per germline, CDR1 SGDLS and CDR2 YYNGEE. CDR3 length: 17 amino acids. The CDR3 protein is CASSPLSGTGGSYGYTF. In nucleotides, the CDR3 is TGTGCCAGCAGTCCCCTTTCGGGGACAGGGGGCTCCTATGGCTACACCTTC.

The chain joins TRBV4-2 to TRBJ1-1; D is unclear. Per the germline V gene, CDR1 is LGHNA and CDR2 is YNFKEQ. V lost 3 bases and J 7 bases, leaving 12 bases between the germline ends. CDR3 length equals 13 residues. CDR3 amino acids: CASSQLDTHEAFF. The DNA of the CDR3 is TGTGCCAGCAGCCAGCTTGACACTCATGAAGCTTTCTTT.

The CDR3 is CASSYTGYGYTF. The DNA of the CDR3 is TGTGCCAGCAGCTATACCGGGTATGGCTACACCTTC. J is TRBJ1-2 and V is TRBV28; D gene ambiguous. The length of the CDR3 is 12 residues. CDR1 MDHEN and CDR2 SYDVKM come from the germline V gene. The V and J ends lost 6 bases and 5 bases respectively, with 10 bases between them.

Here the CDR3 reads CASSLITGIQETQYF. As DNA, the CDR3 is TGTGCCAGCAGCTTAATAACAGGAATCCAAGAGACCCAGTACTTC. V usage is TRBV5-6 and J usage is TRBJ2-5; D is perhaps TRBD1 (5 bases). The CDR3 sequence is 15 residues long. Germline V gives CDR1 SGHDT, CDR2 YYEEEE. Trimming removed 2 bases from V and 1 base from J, with 12 bases in between.

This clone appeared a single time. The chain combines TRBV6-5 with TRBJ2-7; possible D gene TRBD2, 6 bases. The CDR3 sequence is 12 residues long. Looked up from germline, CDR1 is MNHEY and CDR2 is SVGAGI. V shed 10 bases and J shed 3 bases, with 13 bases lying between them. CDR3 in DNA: TGTGCCACCCGGTTCGGGGGCTACGAGCAGTACTTC. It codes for CATRFGGYEQYF.

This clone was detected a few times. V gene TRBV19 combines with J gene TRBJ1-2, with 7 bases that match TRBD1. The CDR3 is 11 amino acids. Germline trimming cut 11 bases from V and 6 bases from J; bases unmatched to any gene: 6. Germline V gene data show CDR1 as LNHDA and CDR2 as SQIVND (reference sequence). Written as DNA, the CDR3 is TGTGCCGGAGGACAGGCTAATGGCTACACCTTC. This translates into CAGGQANGYTF.

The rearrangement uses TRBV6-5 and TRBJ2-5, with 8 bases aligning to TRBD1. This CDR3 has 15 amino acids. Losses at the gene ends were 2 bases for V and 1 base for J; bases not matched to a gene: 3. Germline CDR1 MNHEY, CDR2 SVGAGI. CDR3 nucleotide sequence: TGTGCCAGCAGTTACGGGACAGGCCTCCAAGAGACCCAGTACTTC. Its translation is CASSYGTGLQETQYF.